This T cell receptor (beta chain) was found in a study of T cells after yellow fever vaccination. The V end lost 5 bases, the J end lost 7 bases, and 12 bases lay between the germline ends. Germline V CDR1 and CDR2: SEHNR, FQNEAQ (reference sequence). The CDR3 consists of 13 residues. Points on this clonotype: Its antigen is not identified.

Researchers made TCR cDNA using 5'RACE template switching, and this step added a universal primer site and UMIs. TCRdb re-derived calls from the 5' RACE reads in MiXCR, one entry per CDR3 protein. The table includes around 310,000 distinct CDR3 sequences, roughly 4% detected once. General study points: A secondary response was less intense yet reached its peak sooner, at day 5 versus 15. Post-booster repertoires again held most primary-vaccination clones (about 96% CD4, roughly 88% CD8).

The sequenced sample was PBMCs, obtained 5 days after the yellow fever booster vaccination. The chain joins TRBV7-9 to TRBJ1-5; no reliable D call. This sequence originates from a man younger than 30 who received the YFV17D yellow fever vaccine. The CDR3 sequence: CASSPSPGQPQHF. In DNA form, the CDR3 reads TGTGCCAGCAGCCCCTCCCCCGGGCAGCCCCAGCATTTT.